This T cell receptor beta chain was sequenced during a study of identifying expanded T cells in peripheral blood. Assay: immunoSEQ multiplex PCR; the TCRdb copy retains only in-frame clones and omits some. There are 75,000 to 95,000 clones in the sample; around 89% occur only once, and 2.8% lies in the top ten. The germline gives CDR1 SGHTA, CDR2 FQGNSA. The CDR3 is 14 amino acids. Trimming shortened V by 4 bases and J by 8 bases, and 16 bases separated the two germline ends. Sequenced material: blood. The receptor was derived from a person aged 18 to 75 in good health. The chain couples TRBV7-2 to TRBJ2-3; D possibly corresponds to TRBD2 (6 bases). In DNA, the CDR3 is TGTGCCAGCAGCTCCCACACTAGCTTGGGTACGCAGTATTTT. This encodes CASSSHTSLGTQYF. Looking up the rest from reference TRBV7-2 and TRBJ2-3 gives the full variable domain: GAGVSQSPSNKVTEKGKDVELRCDPISGHTALYWYRQSLGQGLEFLIYFQGNSAPDKSGLPSDRFSAERTGGSVSTLTIQRTQQEDSAVYLCASSSHTSLGTQYFGPGTRLTVL.